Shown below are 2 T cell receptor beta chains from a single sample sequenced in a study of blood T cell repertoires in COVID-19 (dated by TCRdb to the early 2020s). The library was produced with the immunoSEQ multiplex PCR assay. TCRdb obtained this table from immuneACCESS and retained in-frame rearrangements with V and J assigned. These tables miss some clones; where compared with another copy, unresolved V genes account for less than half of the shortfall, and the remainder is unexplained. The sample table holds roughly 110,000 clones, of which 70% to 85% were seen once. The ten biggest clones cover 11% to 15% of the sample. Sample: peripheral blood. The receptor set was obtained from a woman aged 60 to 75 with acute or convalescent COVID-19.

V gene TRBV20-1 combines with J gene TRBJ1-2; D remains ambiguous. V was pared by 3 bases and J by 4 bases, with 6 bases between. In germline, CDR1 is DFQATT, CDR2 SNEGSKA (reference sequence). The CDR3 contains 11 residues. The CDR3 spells CSASYSYGYTF. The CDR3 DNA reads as TGCAGTGCTAGTTACTCCTATGGCTACACCTTC.

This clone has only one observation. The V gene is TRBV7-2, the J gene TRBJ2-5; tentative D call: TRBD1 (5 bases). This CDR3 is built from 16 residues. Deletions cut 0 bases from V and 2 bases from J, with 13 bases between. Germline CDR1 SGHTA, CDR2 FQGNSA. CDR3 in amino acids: CASSLAWGRGQETQYF. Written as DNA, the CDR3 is TGTGCCAGCAGCTTAGCCTGGGGCCGAGGACAAGAGACCCAGTACTTC. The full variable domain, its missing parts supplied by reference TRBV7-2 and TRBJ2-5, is GAGVSQSPSNKVTEKGKDVELRCDPISGHTALYWYRQSLGQGLEFLIYFQGNSAPDKSGLPSDRFSAERTGGSVSTLTIQRTQQEDSAVYLCASSLAWGRGQETQYFGPGTRLLVL.